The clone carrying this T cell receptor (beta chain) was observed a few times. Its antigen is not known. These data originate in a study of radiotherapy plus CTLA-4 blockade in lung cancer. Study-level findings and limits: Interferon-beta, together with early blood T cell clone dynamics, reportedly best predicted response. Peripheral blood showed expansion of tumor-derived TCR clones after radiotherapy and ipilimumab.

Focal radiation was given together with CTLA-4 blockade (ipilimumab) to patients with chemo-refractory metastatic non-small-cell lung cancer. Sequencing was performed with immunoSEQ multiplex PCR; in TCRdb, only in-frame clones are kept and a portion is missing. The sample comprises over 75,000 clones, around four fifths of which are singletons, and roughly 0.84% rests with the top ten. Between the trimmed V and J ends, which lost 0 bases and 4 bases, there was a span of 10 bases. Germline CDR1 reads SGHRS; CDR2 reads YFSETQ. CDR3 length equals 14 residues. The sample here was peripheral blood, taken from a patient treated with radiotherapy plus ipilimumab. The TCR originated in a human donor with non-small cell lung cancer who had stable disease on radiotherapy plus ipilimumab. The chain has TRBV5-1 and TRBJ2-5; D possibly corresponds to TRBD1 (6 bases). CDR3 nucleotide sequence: TGCGCCAGCAGCTTGGTAGACAGGAGAGAGACCCAGTACTTC. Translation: CASSLVDRRETQYF.